This T cell receptor beta chain was identified during a study of T cells in Graves' hyperthyroidism and ophthalmopathy. Germline V gives CDR1 GTSNPN, CDR2 SVGIG (reference sequence). Trimming left V 2 bases short and J 7 bases short, with 24 bases between. The CDR3 consists of 17 residues. Lactation, pregnancy, other autoimmune disease or uncontrolled infection led to exclusion of patients. This clonotype was detected only a few times. There were TCR beta CDR3 regions amplified from RNA transcripts. HTBI primers drove first-round RT-PCR of the TCR CDR3. TCRdb re-derived calls from the multiplex PCR reads in MiXCR, one entry per CDR3 protein. The sample consists of nearly 600,000 distinct CDR3 sequences, 14% of them appearing once.

Material: blood. The chain is built from TRBV30 and TRBJ2-1; no clear D. This TCR was sampled from a woman in her thirties with Graves' hyperthyroidism that later progressed to Graves' ophthalmopathy. CDR3 amino acids: CAWSPYFSLVPGNEQFF. Written as DNA, the CDR3 is TGTGCCTGGAGTCCGTACTTTTCTCTAGTGCCGGGTAATGAGCAGTTCTTC.